Below, 20 T cell receptor beta chains from the same sample are listed, as sequenced in a study of T cell repertoires in cytomegalovirus infection. Their target antigens are unknown. One entry per CDR3 protein, called by TCRdb with MiXCR from the reads. The table shows approximately 990,000 distinct CDR3 sequences, with approximately 32% occurring only once. The sample in question was cultured CD8+ T cells from PBMCs, obtained from culture after CMV antigen stimulation. These receptors were taken from a human donor in good health (CMV status not recorded). Some clones in this sample may be carry-over from other donors' samples.

The chain joins TRBV19 to TRBJ2-2; D is undetermined. This CDR3 has 17 amino acids. V was cut by 1 base and J by 3 bases, with 15 bases left in between. The V gene's germline CDR1 is LNHDA and CDR2 SQIVND (reference sequence). Written as DNA, the CDR3 is TGTGCCAGTAGTATAGTGGGCTTAATCTTTGACACCGGGGAGCTGTTTTTT. Its translation: CASSIVGLIFDTGELFF.

This clonotype was observed a handful of times. The V call is TRBV4-1, the J call TRBJ2-5; 9 bases agree with TRBD2. Trimming took 2 bases from V and 5 from J; bases not matched to a gene: 9. CDR3 length equals 16 residues. Germline V gives CDR1 MGHRA, CDR2 YSYEKL. The CDR3 is CASSQLAGRSGETQYF. In DNA form, the CDR3 reads TGCGCCAGCAGCCAACTAGCGGGGAGAAGTGGGGAGACCCAGTACTTC.

This clonotype was observed at least ten times. The chain links TRBV7-2 to TRBJ2-2, with D unclear. Trimming pared 5 bases from V and 7 bases from J, leaving 14 bases between. From germline, CDR1 is SGHTA and CDR2 FQGNSA. The CDR3 has 14 amino acids. CDR3 DNA: TGTGCCAGCAGCCCTCGATTGGAAGGCGGGGAGCTGTTTTTT. It yields the protein CASSPRLEGGELFF.

This clonotype turned up a few times. The chain carries TRBV24-1 and TRBJ2-2, with a possible D match to TRBD1 (5 bases). Trimming shortened V by 9 bases and J by 2 bases, and 9 bases separated the two germline ends. Germline CDR1 and CDR2: KGHDR and SFDVKD. The CDR3 sequence is 13 residues long. The CDR3 nucleotides are TGTGCCACCGGGGCCGATAACACCGGGGAGCTGTTTTTT. It codes for CATGADNTGELFF.

This clonotype was counted at least ten times. The CDR3 nucleotides are TGTGCCAGCAGCCGCGGACTAGCGGGGGACTCCTACGAGCAGTACTTC. It yields the protein CASSRGLAGDSYEQYF. The V and J genes are TRBV7-2 and TRBJ2-7; 13 bases map to TRBD2. V was clipped by 5 bases and J by 0 bases; unmatched bases: 4. Per the germline V gene, CDR1 is SGHTA and CDR2 is FQGNSA. The CDR3 is 16 residues long. The entire variable domain, with the rest obtained from reference TRBV7-2 and TRBJ2-7, is as follows: GAGVSQSPSNKVTEKGKDVELRCDPISGHTALYWYRQSLGQGLEFLIYFQGNSAPDKSGLPSDRFSAERTGGSVSTLTIQRTQQEDSAVYLCASSRGLAGDSYEQYFGPGTRLTVT.

This chain uses TRBV7-9 with TRBJ1-3; D is ambiguous. The CDR3 consists of 14 residues. Germline V gives CDR1 SEHNR, CDR2 FQNEAQ (reference sequence). Trimming pared 5 bases from V and 1 base from J, leaving 9 bases between. CDR3 loop: CASSPRLSGNTIYF. The CDR3 DNA follows: TGTGCCAGCAGCCCCCGCCTATCTGGAAACACCATATATTTT. Full variable domain (outside the CDR3, taken from reference TRBV7-9 and TRBJ1-3): DTGVSQNPRHKITKRGQNVTFRCDPISEHNRLYWYRQTLGQGPEFLTYFQNEAQLEKSRLLSDRFSAERPKGSFSTLEIQRTEQGDSAMYLCASSPRLSGNTIYFGEGSWLTVV.

This chain uses TRBV28 with TRBJ1-1, with D possibly being TRBD1 (5 bases). Trimming removed 6 bases at V and 8 bases at J, with 10 bases between. The CDR3 loop spans 11 amino acids. Germline V lookup: CDR1 MDHEN, CDR2 SYDVKM. CDR3 in DNA: TGTGCCAGCAGGGGACGGAAGGAAGCTTTCTTT. Protein product: CASRGRKEAFF.

This clonotype was seen more than once but under ten times. The rearrangement uses TRBV20-1 and TRBJ2-7, with TRBD2 identical over 13 bases. The V and J ends lost 7 bases and 5 bases, in that order; junction bases with no gene match: 8. The CDR3 covers 14 residues. Germline values: CDR1 DFQATT, CDR2 SNEGSKA (reference sequence). As DNA, the CDR3 is TGCAGTGGGGAACTAGCGGGGGGGCCAAACGAGCAGTACTTC. Translation: CSGELAGGPNEQYF.

This clonotype was observed a few times. CDR3 nucleotide sequence: TGTGCCAGCAGTTACGGGGCTGCGGGAAGCTCCTACGAGCAGTACTTC. It yields the protein CASSYGAAGSSYEQYF. This chain links TRBV6-5 with TRBJ2-7, with D tentatively TRBD2 (6 bases). The CDR3 runs 16 residues. Per the germline V gene, CDR1 is MNHEY and CDR2 is SVGAGI. The germline V and J ends were trimmed by 2 bases and 0 bases, with 14 bases remaining between them.

The V call is TRBV7-9, the J call TRBJ2-7; 11 nucleotides match TRBD2. The CDR3 spans 15 residues. Germline-derived CDR1 and CDR2 are SEHNR and FQNEAQ (reference sequence). Germline trimming cut 5 bases from V and 4 bases from J; bases unmatched to any gene: 7. The CDR3 region is CASSPTSGAGYEQYF. CDR3 nucleotide sequence: TGTGCCAGCAGCCCGACTAGCGGGGCGGGATACGAGCAGTACTTC. Complete variable domain (other parts from reference TRBV7-9 and TRBJ2-7): DTGVSQNPRHKITKRGQNVTFRCDPISEHNRLYWYRQTLGQGPEFLTYFQNEAQLEKSRLLSDRFSAERPKGSFSTLEIQRTEQGDSAMYLCASSPTSGAGYEQYFGPGTRLTVT.

V usage is TRBV27 and J usage is TRBJ2-5; 10 nucleotides line up with TRBD2. Per the germline V gene, CDR1 is MNHEY and CDR2 is SMNVEV (reference sequence). V shed 5 bases, J shed 5 bases, and the junction held 5 bases outside the gene matches. The CDR3 has 14 residues. Written as DNA, the CDR3 is TGTGCCAGCAGTCCAGGGACTAGCGTCGAGACCCAGTACTTC. It yields the protein CASSPGTSVETQYF.

This chain uses TRBV7-8 with TRBJ1-1; D gene unclear. The CDR3 sequence is 13 residues long. Trimming cost V 1 base and J 5 bases, with 8 bases left between them. Germline CDR1 is SGHVS and CDR2 is FQNEAQ. CDR3 amino acids: CASSLEVGTEAFF. CDR3 nucleotide sequence: TGTGCCAGCAGCTTAGAGGTTGGGACTGAAGCTTTCTTT.

This chain links TRBV4-1 with TRBJ1-4; a weak D match, TRBD1 (6 bases). CDR3 size: 15 residues. From germline, CDR1 is MGHRA and CDR2 YSYEKL. Between the trimmed V and J ends, which lost 3 bases and 6 bases, there was a span of 14 bases. In DNA, the CDR3 is TGCGCCAGCAGCCATCCACAGGGCGGTGATGAAAAACTGTTTTTT. Amino acids: CASSHPQGGDEKLFF.

This clonotype was counted between two and nine times. The chain couples TRBV6-6 to TRBJ2-5; 8 bases line up with TRBD2. The V segment lost 7 bases and the J segment 4 bases; nucleotides outside the gene matches: 14. Germline V gene data show CDR1 as MNHNY and CDR2 as SVGAGI (reference sequence). The CDR3 is 16 residues long. The CDR3 sequence is CASTLRAGGAGETQYF. In DNA, the CDR3 is TGTGCCAGCACCCTCAGAGCCGGGGGGGCCGGAGAGACCCAGTACTTC.

This clonotype appeared a few times. This sequence joins TRBV6-2 or TRBV6-3 and TRBJ2-7, with D perhaps TRBD1 or TRBD2 (5 bases each). The CDR3 length is 12 residues. Germline V gene sequence: CDR1 MNHEY, CDR2 SVGEGT. Here the CDR3 reads CASPNGALQEDV. The CDR3 region has the DNA TGTGCCAGCCCCAACGGGGCTCTTCAAGAGGACGTC.

The CDR3 here is CASSFWQQGLNTEAFF. CDR3 DNA: TGTGCCAGCAGCTTTTGGCAACAGGGTTTGAACACTGAAGCTTTCTTT. V usage is TRBV11-2 and J usage is TRBJ1-1, with D perhaps matching TRBD1 (6 bases). Germline loops: CDR1 SGHAT, CDR2 FQNNGV. The length of the CDR3 is 16 residues. Trimming took off 3 bases at V and 0 bases at J, with 14 bases between the two ends.

Concerning this clonotype itself: A much larger clone sits a single nucleotide away, making a read error possible. The chain has TRBV7-8 and TRBJ2-5; the match to TRBD2 covers 8 bases. The CDR3 has 15 amino acids. Germline CDR1 and CDR2: SGHVS and FQNEAQ. The CDR3 is CANSLGGGAIETQYF. CDR3 DNA: TGTGCCAACAGCCTCGGGGGGGGGGCCATAGAGACCCAGTACTTC.

This clonotype was counted a few times. This chain connects TRBV25-1 to TRBJ1-6; 8 bases map to TRBD1. CDR1 and CDR2 from the germline V gene are MGHDK and SYGVNS. With 8 bases clipped from V and 6 bases from J, the junction kept 6 bases outside the gene matches. This CDR3 spans 14 amino acids. The CDR3, as DNA: TGTGCCAGCGACAGGGGCCACACTAATTCACCCCTCCACTTT. Its protein is CASDRGHTNSPLHF.

This clonotype was seen more than once but under ten times. The chain is built from TRBV6-2 or TRBV6-3 and TRBJ2-7; D is possibly TRBD1 (6 bases). The CDR3 has 14 residues. V was shortened by 5 bases and J by 3 bases, with 14 bases between the two germline ends. The V gene's germline CDR1 is MNHEY and CDR2 SVGEGT. The CDR3 protein is CASSPSGQLYEQYV. The CDR3 nucleotides are TGTGCCAGCAGTCCGTCCGGACAGCTCTACGAGCAGTACGTC.

This clonotype was seen ten or more times. The chain links TRBV12-3 or TRBV12-4 to TRBJ2-1; 7 nucleotides match TRBD1. CDR3 length: 12 amino acids. V was pared by 5 bases and J by 9 bases, with 4 bases of the junction left unmatched. CDR3: CASSTGAGEQFF. Written as DNA, the CDR3 is TGTGCCAGCAGTACAGGGGCCGGTGAGCAGTTCTTC.